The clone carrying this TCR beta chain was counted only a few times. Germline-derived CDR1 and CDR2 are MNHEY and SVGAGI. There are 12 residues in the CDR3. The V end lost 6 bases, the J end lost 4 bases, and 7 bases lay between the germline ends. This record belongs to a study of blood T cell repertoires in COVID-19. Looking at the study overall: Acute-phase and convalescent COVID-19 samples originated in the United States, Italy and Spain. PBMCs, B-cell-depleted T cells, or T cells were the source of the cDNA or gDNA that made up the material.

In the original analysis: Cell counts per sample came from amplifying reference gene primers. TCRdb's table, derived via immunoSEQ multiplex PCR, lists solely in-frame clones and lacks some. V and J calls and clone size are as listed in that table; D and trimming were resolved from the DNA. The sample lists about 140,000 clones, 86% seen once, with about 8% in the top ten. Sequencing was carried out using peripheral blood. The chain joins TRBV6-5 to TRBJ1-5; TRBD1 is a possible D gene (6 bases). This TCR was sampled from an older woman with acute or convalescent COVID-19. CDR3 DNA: TGTGCCAGCAGGACAGGTAATCAGCCCCAGCATTTT. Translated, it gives CASRTGNQPQHF.